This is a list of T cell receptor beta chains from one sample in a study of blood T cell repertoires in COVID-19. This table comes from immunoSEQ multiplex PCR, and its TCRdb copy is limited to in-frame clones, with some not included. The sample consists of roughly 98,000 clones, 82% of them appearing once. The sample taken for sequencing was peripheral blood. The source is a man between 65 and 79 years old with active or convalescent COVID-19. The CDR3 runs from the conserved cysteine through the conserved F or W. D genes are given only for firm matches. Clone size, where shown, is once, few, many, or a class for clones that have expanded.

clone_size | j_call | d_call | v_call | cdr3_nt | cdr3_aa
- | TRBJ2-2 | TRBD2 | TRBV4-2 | TGTGCCAGCAGCAAAGAGGTGGCTAGCGGGGGGAACACCGGGGAGCTGTTTTTT | CASSKEVASGGNTGELFF
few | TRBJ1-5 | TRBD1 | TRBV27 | TGTGCCAGCAGTTTTGGGACAGGGCCTAATCAGCCCCAGCATTTT | CASSFGTGPNQPQHF
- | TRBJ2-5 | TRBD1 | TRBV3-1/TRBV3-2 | TGTGCCAGCAGCCAAGATCTTACAGGGGACCAAGAGACCCAGTACTTC | CASSQDLTGDQETQYF
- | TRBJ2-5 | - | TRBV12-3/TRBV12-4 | TGTGCCAGCACAAGAACGACTGAGGAGACCCAGTACTTC | CASTRTTEETQYF
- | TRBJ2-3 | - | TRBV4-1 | TGCGCCAGCAGCCAAGCCGGTAGCCCAGATACGCAGTATTTT | CASSQAGSPDTQYF
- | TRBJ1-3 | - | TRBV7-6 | TGTGCCAGCAGCTCCCCCGCAGGGACTGGAAACACCATATATTTT | CASSSPAGTGNTIYF
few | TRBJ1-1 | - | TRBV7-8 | TGTGCCAGCAGCCGGGCGGCTGAAGCTTTCTTT | CASSRAAEAFF
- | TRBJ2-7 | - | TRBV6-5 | TGTGCCAGCAAACGGGAGACAGCGTCTTCCTACGAGCAGTACTTC | CASKRETASSYEQYF
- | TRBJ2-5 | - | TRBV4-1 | TGCGCCAGCAGCCAATTCGGGACTCAGGAGACCCAGTACTTC | CASSQFGTQETQYF
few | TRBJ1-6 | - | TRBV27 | TGTGCCAGCAGGCCGCAGGCGTTATATAATTCACCCCTCCACTTT | CASRPQALYNSPLHF
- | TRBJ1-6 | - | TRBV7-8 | TGTGCCAGCAGCCCCCGGACAGATCCGAATTCACCCCTCCACTTT | CASSPRTDPNSPLHF
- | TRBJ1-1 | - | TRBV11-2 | TGTGCCAGCAGCTTGGCCAGGGCGAACACTGAAGCTTTCTTT | CASSLARANTEAFF
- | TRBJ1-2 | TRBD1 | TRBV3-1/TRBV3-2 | TGTGCCAGCAGCCAAGAAGGACAGGGGGCATCACTTTACTATGGCTACACCTTC | CASSQEGQGASLYYGYTF
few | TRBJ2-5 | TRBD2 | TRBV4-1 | TGCGCCAGCAGCCAACGGACTAGCGGGGGGGCTACAGAGACCCAGTACTTC | CASSQRTSGGATETQYF
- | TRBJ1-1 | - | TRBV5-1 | TGCGCCAGCAGCTTTACAGGGATAGGGGACACTGAAGCTTTCTTT | CASSFTGIGDTEAFF
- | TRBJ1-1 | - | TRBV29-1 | TGCAGCGTTGTTCTCTGGACTCTGGGGACTGAAGCTTTCTTT | CSVVLWTLGTEAFF
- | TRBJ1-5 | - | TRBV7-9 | TGTGCCAGCAGCTTCGCCGGGGATAGCAATCAGCCCCAGCATTTT | CASSFAGDSNQPQHF
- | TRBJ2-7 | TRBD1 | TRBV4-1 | TGCGCCAGCAGCCAAGGTGTGACAGGGGGGACCTACGAGCAGTACTTC | CASSQGVTGGTYEQYF
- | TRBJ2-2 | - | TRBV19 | TGTGCCAGTAGTATGGTGCCGGCGGCAGGGGAGCTGTTTTTT | CASSMVPAAGELFF
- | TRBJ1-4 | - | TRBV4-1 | TGCGCCAGCAGCCAGAACGGAAGGAGGGGTGAAAAACTGTTTTTT | CASSQNGRRGEKLFF
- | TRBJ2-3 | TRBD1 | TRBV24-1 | TGTGCCACCAGTGATTCAGACAGGGCCACTAGCACAGATACGCAGTATTTT | CATSDSDRATSTDTQYF
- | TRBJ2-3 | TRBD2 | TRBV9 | TGTGCCAGCAGCGTAGCGGTCGGGGGGGCCTCCACAGATACGCAGTATTTT | CASSVAVGGASTDTQYF
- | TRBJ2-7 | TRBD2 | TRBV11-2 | TGTGCCAGCAGCTTAGATCAGGGACTAGAAGGCTACGAGCAGTACTTC | CASSLDQGLEGYEQYF
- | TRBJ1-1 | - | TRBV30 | TGTGCCTGGAGTGTAAGGGACTCCTCCGGAGCTTTCTTT | CAWSVRDSSGAFF